A single sample is the source of the 18 T cell receptor beta chains below, sequenced in a study of blood T cell repertoires in COVID-19 (dated by TCRdb to 2018 to 2020). Library preparation employed the immunoSEQ multiplex PCR assay. In TCRdb, the immuneACCESS table is reduced to in-frame sequences with V and J assigned. These tables do not hold every clone; where another copy was compared, an unresolved V gene accounts for under half, and the others remain unexplained. This sample holds some 300,000 clones; roughly 87% were observed only once. The biggest ten clones account for under 1.3% of the sample. The sample taken for sequencing was PBMCs or T cells enriched from blood (not recorded which). These receptor sequences come from a woman younger than 45 who had recovered from COVID-19.

This clone was seen just once. The genes are TRBV19 and TRBJ1-2; possibly TRBD1 for D (5 bases). The CDR3 has 14 amino acids. The germline gives CDR1 LNHDA, CDR2 SQIVND (reference sequence). V was shortened by 4 bases and J by 5 bases, with 14 bases between the two germline ends. The CDR3 protein is CASSTDSASYGYTF. The CDR3, as DNA: TGTGCCAGTAGTACCGACAGCGCCTCATATGGCTACACCTTC.

This chain links TRBV19 with TRBJ1-6; weak D call: TRBD1 (6 bases). Germline V gene sequence: CDR1 LNHDA, CDR2 SQIVND (reference sequence). The V and J ends lost 8 bases and 7 bases respectively, with 15 bases between them. This CDR3 comprises 14 residues. The CDR3 sequence is CASPPSGENSPLHF. The CDR3 bases are TGTGCCAGTCCTCCCTCAGGGGAAAATTCACCCCTCCACTTT. Drawing the rest from reference TRBV19 and TRBJ1-6, the complete variable domain is DGGITQSPKYLFRKEGQNVTLSCEQNLNHDAMYWYRQDPGQGLRLIYYSQIVNDFQKGDIAEGYSVSREKKESFPLTVTSAQKNPTAFYLCASPPSGENSPLHFGNGTRLTVT.

The chain links TRBV10-3 to TRBJ2-1, with 12 bases matching TRBD2. CDR3 length equals 19 residues. The V gene's germline CDR1 is ENHRY and CDR2 SYGVKD. After removal of 4 bases from V and 7 bases from J, the junction contained 17 bases not matched to a gene. The CDR3 region is CAISGSGLLASGGANEQFF. The CDR3 bases are TGTGCCATCAGTGGGAGCGGGCTTTTGGCTAGCGGGGGGGCGAATGAGCAGTTCTTC.

The genes are TRBV7-8 and TRBJ1-3; unclear D gene. This CDR3 has 15 amino acids. V was shortened by 1 base and J by 0 bases, with 7 bases between the two germline ends. Germline-derived CDR1 and CDR2 are SGHVS and FQNEAQ. As DNA, the CDR3 is TGTGCCAGCAGCTTAGGTCTGCGCTCTGGAAACACCATATATTTT. Translated, it gives CASSLGLRSGNTIYF.

As DNA, the CDR3 is TGTGCCAGCAGCTTCTCGGGTAGGGGCACTGAAGCTTTCTTT. Translation: CASSFSGRGTEAFF. This chain connects TRBV7-2 to TRBJ1-1; TRBD1 might be the D (5 bases). Germline V gene data show CDR1 as SGHTA and CDR2 as FQGNSA. V dropped 3 bases and J dropped 4 bases, with 12 bases sitting between them. The CDR3 runs to 14 residues.

The chain recombines TRBV20-1 with TRBJ1-2; the match to TRBD1 covers 8 bases. Losses at the gene ends were 3 bases for V and 4 bases for J; bases not matched to a gene: 7. The germline gives CDR1 DFQATT, CDR2 SNEGSKA (reference sequence). This CDR3 region has 14 residues. CDR3 protein: CSASVRDRLYGYTF. As DNA, the CDR3 is TGCAGTGCTAGTGTCCGGGACAGGCTCTATGGCTACACCTTC.

This clone was detected only a few times. The rearrangement links TRBV27 to TRBJ1-6; a weak D match, TRBD1 (5 bases). Trimming took off 7 bases at V and 4 bases at J, with 17 bases between the two ends. CDR1 is MNHEY and CDR2 is SMNVEV in the germline V gene (reference sequence). This CDR3 has 16 residues. Here the CDR3 reads CASMKGAGRYNSPLHF. DNA for the CDR3: TGTGCCAGCATGAAAGGGGCTGGTCGTTATAATTCACCCCTCCACTTT.

This clone was seen a single time. The chain employs TRBV4-1 and TRBJ1-5, with D possibly matching TRBD1 (6 bases). CDR1 and CDR2 (germline): MGHRA, YSYEKL. There are 18 residues in the CDR3. V lost 0 bases and J lost 6, with 21 bases in between. In DNA form, the CDR3 reads TGCGCCAGCAGCCAAGACCGCGCGGGGGGGGCCGGGAGTCAGCCCCAGCATTTT. Residues: CASSQDRAGGAGSQPQHF.

This clone was seen a few times. The V gene is TRBV28, the J gene TRBJ2-4; 8 bases are shared with TRBD1. After removal of 6 bases from V and 3 bases from J, the junction contained 4 bases not matched to a gene. Germline V CDR1 and CDR2: MDHEN, SYDVKM. This CDR3 comprises 14 residues. The CDR3 DNA is TGTGCCAGCAGGTCACAGGGGGACAAAAACATTCAGTACTTC. This translates into CASRSQGDKNIQYF.

J is TRBJ1-2 and V is TRBV9; D gene unclear. This CDR3 has 13 amino acids. Trimming cost V 0 bases and J 3 bases, with 6 bases left between them. Germline values: CDR1 SGDLS, CDR2 YYNGEE. The CDR3 sequence: CASSVATDYGYTF. The CDR3 nucleotides are TGTGCCAGCAGCGTAGCTACAGACTATGGCTACACCTTC. The full variable domain, rest sourced from reference TRBV9 and TRBJ1-2, is DSGVTQTPKHLITATGQRVTLRCSPRSGDLSVYWYQQSLDQGLQFLIQYYNGEERAKGNILERFSAQQFPDLHSELNLSSLELGDSALYFCASSVATDYGYTFGSGTRLTVV.

The V call is TRBV18, the J call TRBJ1-2; TRBD1 agrees at 7 bases. With 1 base clipped from V and 8 bases from J, the junction kept 19 bases outside the gene matches. Germline V CDR1 and CDR2: KGHSH, LQKENI. CDR3 length: 18 amino acids. CDR3 nucleotides: TGTGCCAGCTCACCACTATACTCCCCGGGACAGCCCCATAGGGGCTACACCTTC. This sequence encodes CASSPLYSPGQPHRGYTF.

The CDR3 bases are TGTGCCAGCAGTTACTCTACAGGGGGCGGCTATGGCTACACCTTC. This gives the protein CASSYSTGGGYGYTF. The chain carries TRBV6-2 or TRBV6-3 and TRBJ1-2; 9 positions match TRBD1. The V gene's germline CDR1 is MNHEY and CDR2 SVGEGT. J gave up 4 bases and V 0 bases, and 3 bases lay outside the gene matches. The CDR3 consists of 15 residues.

The V and J genes are TRBV28 and TRBJ1-4; a weak D match, TRBD1 (5 bases). Between the trimmed V and J ends, which lost 3 bases and 1 base, there was a span of 12 bases. The CDR3 totals 16 residues. Germline V gene lookup returns CDR1 MDHEN and CDR2 SYDVKM. CDR3 protein: CASSLGGGGTNEKLFF. The CDR3 nucleotides are TGTGCCAGCAGTTTGGGGGGAGGTGGAACTAATGAAAAACTGTTTTTT.

This clone was picked up one time. The V gene is TRBV29-1, the J gene TRBJ2-1, with TRBD2 as a possible D gene (6 bases). Looked up from germline, CDR1 is SQVTM and CDR2 is ANQGSEA. The V end was cut by 7 bases, the J end by 10 bases, with 17 bases between. This CDR3 is built from 12 residues. The CDR3, as DNA: TGCAGCGGGGCGTGGGGCGGGGCCGAGCAGTTCTTC. Translating it yields CSGAWGGAEQFF.

The CDR3 sequence: CAWSRDVGATNEKLFF. CDR3 nucleotides: TGTGCCTGGAGTCGCGATGTTGGAGCAACTAATGAAAAACTGTTTTTT. This chain links TRBV30 with TRBJ1-4; no firm D call. The CDR3 has 16 amino acids. Germline V gene data show CDR1 as GTSNPN and CDR2 as SVGIG (reference sequence). With 2 bases removed from V and 0 bases from J, the gap between germline ends came to 13 bases.

This clone was counted once. The chain couples TRBV7-2 to TRBJ1-2, with 9 bases lining up with TRBD1. Germline assignment: CDR1 SGHTA and CDR2 FQGNSA. The V and J ends lost 1 base and 1 base, in that order; junction bases with no gene match: 7. The CDR3 extends over 17 amino acids. In DNA, the CDR3 is TGTGCCAGCAGCTTAGAGGGGACAGGGTTTATTAACTATGGCTACACCTTC. Its translation: CASSLEGTGFINYGYTF.

The J gene is TRBJ2-7, the V gene TRBV12-3 or TRBV12-4; 8 nucleotides align to TRBD2. This CDR3 comprises 13 residues. The junction had 0 bases not matched to a gene; V was cut back by 3 bases and J by 2 bases. In nucleotides, the CDR3 is TGTGCCAGCAGTTTCGGGGGGGCCTACGAGCAGTACTTC. As protein: CASSFGGAYEQYF.

The J gene is TRBJ1-5, the V gene TRBV29-1, with D tentatively TRBD1 (6 bases). The CDR3 extends over 15 amino acids. V was clipped by 4 bases and J by 7 bases, with 20 bases between them. Germline values: CDR1 SQVTM, CDR2 ANQGSEA. This CDR3 reads CSVVVAEATGQPQHF. The CDR3 DNA is TGCAGCGTTGTCGTAGCCGAGGCTACAGGGCAGCCCCAGCATTTT.